The next 23 T cell receptor beta chains were all read from a single sample in a study of cytomegalovirus exposure and HLA in healthy donors. Here immunoSEQ multiplex PCR was the method, and the copy in TCRdb shows in-frame clones only, minus some. The sample has approximately 160,000 clones; approximately 96% are singletons. The specimen sequenced was PBMCs. These receptors were collected from a woman between 18 and 29 years old in good health and CMV-seronegative.

This chain connects TRBV2 to TRBJ1-1; perhaps TRBD1 as D (5 bases). The CDR3 is made up of 12 amino acids. Germline V CDR1 and CDR2: SNHLY, FYNNEI. Trimming took 10 bases from V and 4 from J, leaving 13 bases between them. DNA of the CDR3: TGTGCCACACACAGGAGCGCCACTGAAGCTTTCTTT. Its translation is CATHRSATEAFF.

This chain uses TRBV2 with TRBJ2-7; 16 bases align to TRBD2. V shed 6 bases and J 4 bases; nucleotides not matched to a gene: 6. The CDR3 sequence is 16 residues long. Germline V gene lookup returns CDR1 SNHLY and CDR2 FYNNEI. This CDR3 is CASRGLAGGAIYEQYF. The CDR3 DNA reads as TGTGCCAGCAGGGGACTAGCGGGGGGGGCGATTTACGAGCAGTACTTC. Drawing the rest from reference TRBV2 and TRBJ2-7, the complete variable domain is EPEVTQTPSHQVTQMGQEVILRCVPISNHLYFYWYRQILGQKVEFLVSFYNNEISEKSEIFDDQFSVERPDGSNFTLKIRSTKLEDSAMYFCASRGLAGGAIYEQYFGPGTRLTVT.

V gene TRBV7-9 combines with J gene TRBJ1-5, with no clear D. Trimming pared 5 bases from V and 3 bases from J, leaving 5 bases between. This CDR3 is 12 amino acids long. Germline CDR1 is SEHNR and CDR2 is FQNEAQ (reference sequence). This CDR3 is CASSPNNQPQHF. The DNA of the CDR3 is TGTGCCAGCAGCCCTAACAATCAGCCCCAGCATTTT.

V and J are TRBV7-3 and TRBJ2-5, with 9 bases identical to TRBD1. Per the germline V gene, CDR1 is SGHTA and CDR2 is FQGTGA. With 1 base clipped from V and 5 bases from J, the junction kept 5 bases outside the gene matches. This CDR3 region has 15 residues. The CDR3 loop reads CASSLNRGPGETQYF. CDR3 sequence (DNA): TGTGCCAGCAGCTTAAACAGGGGGCCGGGGGAGACCCAGTACTTC.

The chain employs TRBV11-1 and TRBJ2-5; 10 bases map to TRBD1. This CDR3 has 15 amino acids. V shed 5 bases, J shed 5 bases, and the junction held 8 bases outside the gene matches. CDR1 and CDR2 from the germline V gene are SGHAT and FQDESV (reference sequence). CDR3 DNA sequence: TGTGCCAGCAGCCGTCGACAGGGGGCATTCGAGACCCAGTACTTC. Amino acids: CASSRRQGAFETQYF.

This clone showed up just once. The chain links TRBV10-3 to TRBJ2-7, with D tentatively TRBD1 (5 bases). This CDR3 is built from 14 residues. Germline CDR1 reads ENHRY; CDR2 reads SYGVKD. V shed 7 bases and J shed 0 bases, with 13 bases lying between them. This chain's CDR3 is CAITDIQVSYEQYF. As DNA, the CDR3 is TGTGCCATCACCGATATACAGGTCTCCTACGAGCAGTACTTC.

This rearrangement joins TRBV5-4 to TRBJ2-1; 10 bases line up with TRBD2. Germline V gives CDR1 SGHNT, CDR2 YYREEE (reference sequence). This CDR3 comprises 15 residues. Trimming removed 4 bases from V and 4 bases from J; junction bases left unmatched: 5. Here the CDR3 reads CASSHQAGGYNEQFF. CDR3 nucleotide sequence: TGTGCCAGCAGCCACCAAGCGGGGGGGTACAATGAGCAGTTCTTC.

The chain links TRBV10-3 to TRBJ1-2; perhaps TRBD1 as D (6 bases). CDR1 and CDR2 (germline): ENHRY, SYGVKD. V was trimmed by 4 bases and J by 3 bases, leaving 6 bases between them. This CDR3 spans 12 amino acids. The CDR3 DNA reads TGTGCCATCAGTGGGACAGACTATGGCTACACCTTC. Amino acids: CAISGTDYGYTF.

The rearrangement links TRBV7-3 to TRBJ2-5; tentative D call: TRBD2 (6 bases). This CDR3 contains 15 residues. Germline CDR1 and CDR2: SGHTA and FQGTGA. V lost 4 bases and J 7 bases, leaving 19 bases between the germline ends. The CDR3 DNA follows: TGTGCCAGCAGCTCAGGGAGGACCTATAGAGTGACCCAGTACTTC. Translation: CASSSGRTYRVTQYF. Complete variable domain (other parts from reference TRBV7-3 and TRBJ2-5): GAGVSQTPSNKVTEKGKYVELRCDPISGHTALYWYRQSLGQGPEFLIYFQGTGAADDSGLPNDRFFAVRPEGSVSTLKIQRTERGDSAVYLCASSSGRTYRVTQYFGPGTRLLVL.

V usage is TRBV10-2 and J usage is TRBJ1-1; weak D call: TRBD1 (6 bases). CDR1 and CDR2 from the germline V gene are WSHSY and SAAADI. Between the trimmed V and J ends, which lost 7 bases and 0 bases, there was a span of 12 bases. The CDR3 has 14 residues. The CDR3 protein is CASTEGGMNTEAFF. The CDR3 nucleotides are TGCGCCAGCACCGAGGGGGGGATGAACACTGAAGCTTTCTTT.

This sequence joins TRBV4-2 and TRBJ2-1, with 15 bases that match TRBD2. Unmatched junction bases numbered 6, after V lost 6 bases and J lost 3 bases. Germline CDR1 and CDR2: LGHNA and YNFKEQ. The CDR3 runs to 17 residues. The CDR3 reads CASSRTSGGAFYNEQFF. The CDR3 DNA reads TGTGCCAGCAGTAGGACTAGCGGGGGGGCCTTCTACAATGAGCAGTTCTTC.

The chain joins TRBV27 to TRBJ2-5; possible D gene TRBD1, 6 bases. This CDR3 has 15 amino acids. CDR1 MNHEY and CDR2 SMNVEV come from the germline V gene (reference sequence). Trimming took off 4 bases at V and 0 bases at J, with 12 bases between the two ends. CDR3: CASSSPGHNQETQYF. As DNA, the CDR3 is TGTGCCAGCAGTTCCCCGGGACACAACCAAGAGACCCAGTACTTC.

This chain joins TRBV30 and TRBJ1-2; a weak D match, TRBD1 (5 bases). CDR1 is GTSNPN and CDR2 is SVGIG in the germline V gene (reference sequence). The CDR3 has 14 residues. Trimming removed 1 base at V and 5 bases at J, with 14 bases between. CDR3 in DNA: TGTGCCTGGAGTGAACAGACAGTCGGATATGGCTACACCTTC. Protein product: CAWSEQTVGYGYTF.

The chain uses TRBV7-9 and TRBJ2-7; tentative D call: TRBD1 (6 bases). The V and J ends lost 5 bases and 3 bases respectively, with 14 bases between them. Germline CDR1 is SEHNR and CDR2 is FQNEAQ (reference sequence). The CDR3 spans 14 residues. The CDR3 loop is CASSGWTDYYEQYF. CDR3 DNA sequence: TGTGCCAGCAGCGGATGGACAGACTACTACGAGCAGTACTTC.

The chain couples TRBV7-3 to TRBJ2-5; TRBD1 matches at 7 bases. The CDR3 length is 15 residues. Germline V gene sequence: CDR1 SGHTA, CDR2 FQGTGA. V shed 4 bases, J shed 5 bases, and the junction held 10 bases outside the gene matches. The CDR3 nucleotides read TGTGCCAGCAGCTCCATAGGGGGCCCGGGGGAGACCCAGTACTTC. This gives the protein CASSSIGGPGETQYF.

This sequence joins TRBV9 and TRBJ2-7; 7 nucleotides line up with TRBD1. V shed 3 bases, J shed 3 bases, and the junction held 9 bases outside the gene matches. Per the germline V gene, CDR1 is SGDLS and CDR2 is YYNGEE. CDR3 length: 15 amino acids. This CDR3 is CASSAQTGSLYEQYF. The CDR3, as DNA: TGTGCCAGCAGCGCCCAGACAGGGTCTCTCTACGAGCAGTACTTC.

The rearrangement links TRBV2 to TRBJ1-1; D is unclear. V lost 4 bases to trimming and J lost 0 bases, with 12 bases between them. CDR1 and CDR2 (germline): SNHLY, FYNNEI. This CDR3 is 15 amino acids long. In nucleotides, the CDR3 is TGTGCCAGCAGTGCGGGGATGGGAATGAACACTGAAGCTTTCTTT. Protein sequence: CASSAGMGMNTEAFF.

This chain joins TRBV11-2 and TRBJ2-5, with 7 nucleotides matching TRBD2. Germline V CDR1 and CDR2: SGHAT, FQNNGV. Trimming took 3 bases from V and 2 from J; bases not matched to a gene: 3. CDR3 size: 14 residues. The CDR3 DNA sequence: TGTGCCAGCAGCTTCGGCGGGGGACAAGAGACCCAGTACTTC. Translation gives CASSFGGGQETQYF.

V gene TRBV25-1 combines with J gene TRBJ2-7; possibly TRBD1 for D (6 bases). Germline lookup yields CDR1 MGHDK and CDR2 SYGVNS. The CDR3 loop spans 14 amino acids. Trimming removed 5 bases at V and 0 bases at J, with 11 bases between. The CDR3 DNA sequence: TGTGCCAGCAGTAAGGGACAAAGCTCCTACGAGCAGTACTTC. Translation: CASSKGQSSYEQYF.

The V call is TRBV18, the J call TRBJ2-2; TRBD2 aligns across 10 bases. CDR1 is KGHSH, CDR2 LQKENI, per germline. The CDR3 covers 17 residues. V shed 3 bases, J shed 0 bases, and the junction held 4 bases outside the gene matches. The CDR3 loop reads CASSPPGLAPNTGELFF. The CDR3 coding sequence is TGTGCCAGCTCACCTCCGGGACTAGCGCCGAACACCGGGGAGCTGTTTTTT.

J is TRBJ1-6 and V is TRBV21-1. TRBV21-1 is a listed pseudogene. The CDR3 runs to 18 residues. The CDR3 DNA follows: TGTGCCAGCAGCAAAGGGATGGAGCGCAGCTCCTATAATTCACCCCTCCACTTT. Amino acid sequence: CASSKGMERSSYNSPLHF.

The chain joins TRBV7-2 to TRBJ2-3; D gene ambiguous. From germline, CDR1 is SGHTA and CDR2 FQGNSA. With 5 bases removed from V and 2 bases from J, the gap between germline ends came to 14 bases. The CDR3 covers 15 residues. The CDR3 region is CASSPTPIPTDTQYF. The CDR3 DNA is TGTGCCAGCAGCCCGACTCCTATCCCCACAGATACGCAGTATTTT.

The V call is TRBV9, the J call TRBJ2-1, with D hard to call. Germline V lookup: CDR1 SGDLS, CDR2 YYNGEE. CDR3 size: 15 residues. V lost 2 bases to trimming and J lost 2 bases, with 11 bases between them. The CDR3 sequence is CASSVSSTAYNEQFF. In nucleotides, the CDR3 is TGTGCCAGCAGCGTGAGTAGTACAGCCTACAATGAGCAGTTCTTC.